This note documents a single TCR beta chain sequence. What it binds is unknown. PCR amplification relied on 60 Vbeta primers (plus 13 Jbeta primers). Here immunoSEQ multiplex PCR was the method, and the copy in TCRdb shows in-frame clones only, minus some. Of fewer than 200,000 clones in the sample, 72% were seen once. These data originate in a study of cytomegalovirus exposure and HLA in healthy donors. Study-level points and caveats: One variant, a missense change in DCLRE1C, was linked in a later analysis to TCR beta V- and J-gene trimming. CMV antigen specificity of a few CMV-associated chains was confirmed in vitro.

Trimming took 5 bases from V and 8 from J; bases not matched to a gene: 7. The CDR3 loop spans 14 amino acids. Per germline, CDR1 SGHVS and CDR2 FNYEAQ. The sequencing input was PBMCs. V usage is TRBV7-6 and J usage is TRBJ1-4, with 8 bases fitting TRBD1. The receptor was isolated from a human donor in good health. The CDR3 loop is CASSLLGQGEKLFF. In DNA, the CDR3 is TGTGCCAGCAGCCTACTTGGACAGGGAGAAAAACTGTTTTTT.